A selection of T cell receptor beta chains follows, all from one sample in a study of long-term antiretroviral therapy in people with HIV. Assay: immunoSEQ multiplex PCR; the TCRdb copy retains only in-frame clones and omits some. The table includes 16,000 or so clones, approximately 81% detected once. This specimen was unsorted PBMCs, taken 0.5 years after starting antiretroviral therapy. Receptor source: a woman in her 40s with HIV. The CDR3 runs from the conserved cysteine through the conserved F or W. Each record gives: D gene, clone size, J gene, V gene, CDR3 DNA, CDR3 protein. D genes are given only for firm matches. Not every row has a clone size; where given, it reads once, few, many or a size class.

NA	once	TRBJ1-1	TRBV10-3	TGTGCCATCAACCGGGGCATGAACACTGAAGCTTTCTTT	CAINRGMNTEAFF
NA	NA	TRBJ2-7	TRBV21-1	TGTGCCAGCAGCAAATGGGACTTATCCTACGAGCAGTACTTC	CASSKWDLSYEQYF
TRBD2	NA	TRBJ2-7	TRBV11-2	TGTGCCAGCACTAGGACTAGCGGGAAATACGAGCAGTACTTC	CASTRTSGKYEQYF
NA	NA	TRBJ2-1	TRBV5-6	TGTGCCAGCAGCTTGGGTTCCTACAATGAGCAGTTCTTC	CASSLGSYNEQFF
NA	NA	TRBJ2-5	TRBV7-2	TGTGCCAGCAGCTGGGACTCCCTGGGGGAGACCCAGTACTTC	CASSWDSLGETQYF
NA	NA	TRBJ2-1	TRBV6-7	TGTGCCAGCCCTCTCCCCGCGGGTATCCCCTACAATGAGCAGTTCTTC	CASPLPAGIPYNEQFF
TRBD1	NA	TRBJ1-2	TRBV2	TGTGCCAGTACATGGGACAGGGGAGGCGGCTACACCTTC	CASTWDRGGGYTF
TRBD1	NA	TRBJ1-1	TRBV28	TGTGCCAGCAGTTTGCAGGGGGCGGTCACTGAAGCTTTCTTT	CASSLQGAVTEAFF
TRBD1	NA	TRBJ2-5	TRBV6-6	TGTGCCAGCAGTTATCCGGGACAGGGCCAAGAGACCCAGTACTTC	CASSYPGQGQETQYF
NA	NA	TRBJ1-1	TRBV2	TGTGCCAGCAGCCCTCTCTTTAGACAGGATAACGATGAAGCTTTCTTT	CASSPLFRQDNDEAFF
NA	once	TRBJ2-2	TRBV5-1	TGCGCCAGCACCCGGACCAGTGCGTCCGGGGAGCTGTTTTTT	CASTRTSASGELFF
TRBD1	NA	TRBJ1-1	TRBV6-5	TGTGCCAGCAGCCGGCCCCCGGGACAGGGGACCCAAGCTTTCTTT	CASSRPPGQGTQAFF
TRBD1	NA	TRBJ2-7	TRBV7-9	TGTGCCAGCAACATCAGGGGGAATACTAGTCACGCCTACGAGCAGTACTTC	CASNIRGNTSHAYEQYF
NA	NA	TRBJ2-2	TRBV28	TGTGCCAGCAGTGCCAGACCCTACACCGGGGAGCTGTTTTTT	CASSARPYTGELFF
TRBD1	NA	TRBJ1-1	TRBV6-5	TGTGCCAGCGCCACAACAGGGGGCATGAACACTGAAGCTTTCTTT	CASATTGGMNTEAFF
NA	NA	TRBJ2-7	TRBV7-8	TGTGCCAGCAGCACCCGGGAAGGGAGCGAGCAGTACTTC	CASSTREGSEQYF
TRBD2	NA	TRBJ2-7	TRBV15	TGTGCCACCTGTAAGCGGGAGGGATACGAGCAGTACTTC	CATCKREGYEQYF
NA	NA	TRBJ1-1	TRBV18	TGTGCCAGCTCACGGGACATCCAGGGCAACACTGAAGCTTTCTTT	CASSRDIQGNTEAFF
NA	NA	TRBJ2-3	TRBV11-1	TGTGCCAGCAGCTTAGGTCTTGGCGGAAACGGGTATTTT	CASSLGLGGNGYF
NA	NA	TRBJ2-1	TRBV19	TGTGCCAGTAGTATCGGAGGGAATGAGCAGTTCTTC	CASSIGGNEQFF
NA	NA	TRBJ1-2	TRBV7-2	TGTGCCAGCAGCCCAGGAGGCTACCGGCTCGGGGGCTACACCTTC	CASSPGGYRLGGYTF
NA	NA	TRBJ1-5	TRBV6-5	TGTGCCAGCAGCAGGGGATGGAATCAGCCCCAGCATTTT	CASSRGWNQPQHF
NA	NA	TRBJ2-7	TRBV19	TGTGCCAGTAGTTTGGGGACATATTCCGAGCAGTACTTC	CASSLGTYSEQYF
NA	NA	TRBJ2-7	TRBV7-2	TGTGCCAGCAGCCCCCCGGGACTTAACCCCTACGAGCAGTACTTC	CASSPPGLNPYEQYF
NA	NA	TRBJ1-1	TRBV19	TGTGCCAGTAACCGGGGTCCTCCGGGGGCGATGAACACTGAAGCTTTCTTT	CASNRGPPGAMNTEAFF
TRBD2	NA	TRBJ2-3	TRBV9	TGTGCCAGCAGAGCTAGCGGGAGCGGTCGACGGGATACGCAGTATTTT	CASRASGSGRRDTQYF
NA	NA	TRBJ2-4	TRBV28	TGTGCCAGCAGTTTATGGTTGAGTGGTGGGGATGAGGATGGAAACATTCAGTACTTC	CASSLWLSGGDEDGNIQYF
NA	NA	TRBJ1-5	TRBV6-5	TGTGCCAGGGTCCCTTTGCCCCAGCATTTT	CARVPLPQHF
TRBD1	NA	TRBJ1-5	TRBV11-2	TGTGCCAGCAGCCCGGGACAGGGGGCTGGTCAGCCCCAGCATTTT	CASSPGQGAGQPQHF
TRBD1	few	TRBJ1-2	TRBV6-5	TGTGCCAGCAGGTCACAGGGGAACTATGGCTACACCTTC	CASRSQGNYGYTF
TRBD1	NA	TRBJ2-6	TRBV11-1	TGTGCCAGCAGCTTAGAGGGGGCTGTAGGCTCTGGGGCCAACGTCCTGACTTTC	CASSLEGAVGSGANVLTF
NA	few	TRBJ2-5	TRBV4-1	TGCGCCAGCAGCTATAACCCCCAAGAGACCCAGTACTTC	CASSYNPQETQYF
NA	NA	TRBJ2-7	TRBV10-3	TGTGCCATCAGTGAGTCTGACCGCGGGGTTGCCGAATACTTC	CAISESDRGVAEYF
NA	NA	TRBJ1-5	TRBV29-1	TGCAGCGTTGTGGAAGGGCTCGGTCAGCCCCAGCATTTT	CSVVEGLGQPQHF
TRBD2	NA	TRBJ2-7	TRBV6-5	TGTGCCAGCAGTTACGATGCGGGAGGGACGAACGAGCAGTACTTC	CASSYDAGGTNEQYF
TRBD1	NA	TRBJ1-3	TRBV27	TGTGCCAGCAGCCTCAGGGGGGCAGGAAACACCATATATTTT	CASSLRGAGNTIYF
NA	once	TRBJ2-1	TRBV11-3	TGTGCCAGCAGCTTAGATACGAGCTCCTACAATGAGCAGTTCTTC	CASSLDTSSYNEQFF
NA	NA	TRBJ1-3	TRBV27	TGTGCCAGCAGTTTGTTAACCAGGAACTCTGGAAACACCATATATTTT	CASSLLTRNSGNTIYF
TRBD1	NA	TRBJ2-2	TRBV18	TGTGCCAGCTCACCCCCGGGACAGGGGGGTACCGGGGAGCTGTTTTTT	CASSPPGQGGTGELFF
TRBD2	NA	TRBJ2-7	TRBV7-8	TGTGCCAGCAGCTTAGGGCAGGCTAGCGGCGCCTACGAGCAGTACTTC	CASSLGQASGAYEQYF
TRBD1	NA	TRBJ2-3	TRBV29-1	TGCAGCGTTGGACGCGGGACAGGGGGTACGGGAGATACGCAGTATTTT	CSVGRGTGGTGDTQYF
TRBD2	NA	TRBJ2-5	TRBV7-7	TGTGCCAGCAGCGAAGCGGGAGGTCCGGAGACCCAGTACTTC	CASSEAGGPETQYF
TRBD1	NA	TRBJ2-7	TRBV7-9	TGTGCCAGCAGCTCGACAGGGCCCTACGAGCAGTACTTC	CASSSTGPYEQYF
TRBD2	NA	TRBJ2-7	TRBV10-3	TGTGCCATCAGTGAGAGTGGACTAGCGGGAGACTCCTACGAGCAGTACTTC	CAISESGLAGDSYEQYF
TRBD1	few	TRBJ1-1	TRBV19	TGTGCCAGTAGTATACGAGAATCAACGGGACAGGGGGCTTTCTTT	CASSIRESTGQGAFF
TRBD1	NA	TRBJ1-2	TRBV28	TGTGCCAGCAGCTCACCGGGACAGGGCTTATATGGCTACACCTTC	CASSSPGQGLYGYTF
TRBD1	NA	TRBJ1-1	TRBV2	TGTGCCAGCAGTGGACAGGGTCACACTGAAGCTTTCTTT	CASSGQGHTEAFF
TRBD1	NA	TRBJ1-2	TRBV4-1	TGCGCCAGCAGCCCGACACAGGGGGCCTACTATGGCTACACCTTC	CASSPTQGAYYGYTF
NA	NA	TRBJ2-3	TRBV6-6	TGTGCCAGCAGTTCACTCTTGGGCACAGATACGCAGTATTTT	CASSSLLGTDTQYF
NA	few	TRBJ2-7	TRBV11-1	TGTGCCAGCAGCTTAGTAGGAGGCTACGAGCAGTACTTC	CASSLVGGYEQYF
TRBD1	NA	TRBJ2-7	TRBV6-1	TGTGCCAGCAGGGCCCAGGACAGGGGGCCTTACGAGCAGTACTTC	CASRAQDRGPYEQYF
NA	NA	TRBJ1-1	TRBV11-2	TGTGCCAGCAGCCTCAATACCCCCGGACCCTCTTACACTGAAGCTTTCTTT	CASSLNTPGPSYTEAFF
NA	NA	TRBJ2-3	TRBV18	TGTGCCAGCTCACCACCGTACGGCACAGATACGCAGTATTTT	CASSPPYGTDTQYF
TRBD1	once	TRBJ2-5	TRBV19	TGTGCCAGTAGTACACAGGGGGATAGGGAGACCCAGTACTTC	CASSTQGDRETQYF
NA	NA	TRBJ2-2	TRBV7-9	TGTGCCAGCAGCTTCCGAGGCGGGGCGAACACCGGGGAGCTGTTTTTT	CASSFRGGANTGELFF